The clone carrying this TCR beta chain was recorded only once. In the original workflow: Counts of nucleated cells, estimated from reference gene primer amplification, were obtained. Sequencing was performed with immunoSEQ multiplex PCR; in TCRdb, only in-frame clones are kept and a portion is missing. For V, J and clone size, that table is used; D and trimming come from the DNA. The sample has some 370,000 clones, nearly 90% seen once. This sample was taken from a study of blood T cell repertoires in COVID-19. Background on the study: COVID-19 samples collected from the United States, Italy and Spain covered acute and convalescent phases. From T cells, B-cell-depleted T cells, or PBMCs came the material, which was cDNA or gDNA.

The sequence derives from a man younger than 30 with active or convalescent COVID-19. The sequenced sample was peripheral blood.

CDR3 amino acids: CASNGLVSGANVLTF. CDR3 coding DNA: TGTGCCAGTAACGGTCTGGTCTCTGGGGCCAACGTCCTGACTTTC. The chain has TRBV19 and TRBJ2-6; D is undetermined. Germline V gene lookup returns CDR1 LNHDA and CDR2 SQIVND (reference sequence). CDR3 length: 15 amino acids. V gave up 7 bases and J gave up 0 bases, with 10 bases separating them.